A single sample gave rise to the 6 T cell receptor beta chains below, sequenced in a study of blood T cell repertoires in COVID-19. Repertoires were generated with immunoSEQ multiplex PCR, while TCRdb's copy carries only in-frame clones and drops some. The data show roughly 180,000 clones, roughly nine tenths seen once. The material sequenced was peripheral blood. The receptors originated from a man in his 70s with active or convalescent COVID-19.

V gene TRBV7-9 combines with J gene TRBJ1-3; D remains ambiguous. V lost 11 bases and J lost 0, with 20 bases in between. CDR1 and CDR2 from the germline V gene are SEHNR and FQNEAQ (reference sequence). The CDR3 has 16 residues. The CDR3 spells CASRPRGKNSGNTIYF. DNA for the CDR3: TGTGCCTCCCGGCCCCGAGGGAAGAACTCTGGAAACACCATATATTTT.

The CDR3 spells CASSEALGLQETQYF. In DNA form, the CDR3 reads TGTGCCAGCAGTGAAGCGCTGGGACTCCAAGAGACCCAGTACTTC. The chain is built from TRBV6-1 and TRBJ2-5, with D possibly matching TRBD2 (6 bases). Germline assignment: CDR1 MNHNS and CDR2 SASEGT. V lost 0 bases, J lost 1 base, and 9 bases lay in between. The CDR3 runs 15 residues.

This clone was seen a single time. The rearrangement joins TRBV28 to TRBJ1-6; TRBD1 is a possible D gene (6 bases). CDR1 MDHEN and CDR2 SYDVKM come from the germline V gene. V was pared by 4 bases and J by 10 bases, with 17 bases between. This CDR3 is 15 amino acids long. CDR3: CASSSPTGLGSPLHF. CDR3 DNA sequence: TGTGCCAGCAGTTCTCCTACAGGGTTAGGGTCACCCCTCCACTTT.

V is TRBV20-1 and J is TRBJ2-3, with 8 bases lining up with TRBD2. The V segment lost 3 bases and the J segment 0 bases; nucleotides outside the gene matches: 8. The CDR3 runs 16 residues. Germline V gene sequence: CDR1 DFQATT, CDR2 SNEGSKA (reference sequence). CDR3 nucleotide sequence: TGCAGTGCTAGTCCCGTACTAGCGGCCAGCACAGATACGCAGTATTTT. It yields the protein CSASPVLAASTDTQYF.

The count of this clone is one. The J gene is TRBJ2-3, the V gene TRBV7-2; 9 bases fit TRBD2. Per the germline V gene, CDR1 is SGHTA and CDR2 is FQGNSA. V lost 0 bases to trimming and J lost 5 bases; unmatched junction nucleotides: 3. The CDR3 spans 15 residues. This CDR3 reads CASSLASGGIDTQYF. The DNA for the CDR3 is TGTGCCAGCAGCTTAGCCAGCGGGGGGATAGATACGCAGTATTTT.

The V call is TRBV18, the J call TRBJ2-5; unclear D gene. Germline-derived CDR1 and CDR2 are KGHSH and LQKENI. The V and J ends lost 4 bases and 4 bases respectively, with 10 bases between them. The CDR3 is 13 residues long. The CDR3 DNA reads as TGTGCCAGCTCACTAAGTCCGGGAGAGACCCAGTACTTC. Protein sequence: CASSLSPGETQYF.